Listed below are T cell receptor beta chains from one sample, sequenced in a study of shared clonotypes between healthy human individuals. Sequencing used immunoSEQ multiplex PCR; TCRdb keeps in-frame clones, though not all of them. Here the sample spans some 2 million clones, 85% to 95% being singletons. The sample taken for sequencing was naive CD8+ T cells sorted from blood. Receptors were obtained from a man younger than 30 in good health. CDR3s include the opening cysteine and the closing phenylalanine or tryptophan. The D gene is left open where the match is weak. A clone size is listed for some rows: how often the clone was seen (once, few, many), or a class if it is expanded.

size	D	J	V	DNA	CDR3
NA	NA	TRBJ1-3	TRBV28	TGTGCCAGCAGTTTACCCAGGACAAGTTCGGGCACCATATATTTT	CASSLPRTSSGTIYF
NA	TRBD1	TRBJ1-1	TRBV7-8	TGTGCCAGCACCCCACGGACAGGGAGTCTGAACACTGAAGCTTTCTTT	CASTPRTGSLNTEAFF
NA	NA	TRBJ2-1	TRBV27	TGTGCCAGCAGTCACTCCTCCTACAATGAGCAGTTCTTC	CASSHSSYNEQFF
NA	NA	TRBJ2-7	TRBV6-6	TGTGCCAGCAGTTACTCGGGGGGTGGCGAGCAGTACTTC	CASSYSGGGEQYF
NA	TRBD2	TRBJ2-1	TRBV4-1	TGCGCCAGCAGCCGAGGACTAGCGGAATCTTATGAGCAGTTCTTC	CASSRGLAESYEQFF
NA	NA	TRBJ1-2	TRBV6-1	TGTGCCAGCAGTGAAGCGTTGGGGGGAGTGGATGGCTACACCTTC	CASSEALGGVDGYTF
NA	TRBD2	TRBJ2-1	TRBV10-3	TGTGCCATCAGTGAGTCGAAGGATCCCGGGACTAGGGATGACAATGAGCAGTTCTTC	CAISESKDPGTRDDNEQFF
NA	NA	TRBJ2-5	TRBV11-2	TGTGCCAGCAGCTTGGAGTGGGGGCAAGAGACCCAGTACTTC	CASSLEWGQETQYF
NA	NA	TRBJ2-4	TRBV5-1	TGCGCCAGCAGCTTGAACAGGGTGACGGGCAAAAACATTCAGTACTTC	CASSLNRVTGKNIQYF
NA	NA	TRBJ1-4	TRBV9	TGTGCCAGCAGCGAGGCAGCAACTAATGAAAAACTGTTTTTT	CASSEAATNEKLFF
NA	NA	TRBJ1-1	TRBV28	TGTGCCAGCAGTGTCAGATACCCCGGGACCCGGAGAGGCACTGAAGCTTTCTTT	CASSVRYPGTRRGTEAFF
NA	TRBD1	TRBJ2-1	TRBV5-6	TGTGCCAGCAGCTTGGGGACAGGGACTGAGCAGTTCTTC	CASSLGTGTEQFF
NA	NA	TRBJ1-4	TRBV6-5	TGTGCCAGCAGTTACGGGCAGGGAGGGGGTGAAAAACTGTTTTTT	CASSYGQGGGEKLFF
once	TRBD1	TRBJ1-4	TRBV28	TGTGCCAGCAGTCCCGGGACAGGGCCCAATGAAAAACTGTTTTTT	CASSPGTGPNEKLFF
NA	TRBD1	TRBJ2-7	TRBV7-9	TGTGCCAGCAGCAGCCGGGACAGGACCTACGAGCAGTACTTC	CASSSRDRTYEQYF
NA	TRBD1	TRBJ2-1	TRBV10-1	TGCGCCAGCAGCGCTGGACAGGGGGCACTGGTCAATGAGCAGTTCTTC	CASSAGQGALVNEQFF
NA	TRBD1	TRBJ2-7	TRBV4-1	TGCGCCAGCAGCCAAGTTCTAGGGACAGGGGGCTACGAGCAGTACTTC	CASSQVLGTGGYEQYF
NA	TRBD1	TRBJ2-1	TRBV18	TGTGCCAGCTCACCGGACCCGGGACAGGGGTCCTCCTACAATGAGCAGTTCTTC	CASSPDPGQGSSYNEQFF
NA	NA	TRBJ2-5	TRBV15	TGTGCCACCAGCAGCCATTCGGGGGTTCAAGAGACCCAGTACTTC	CATSSHSGVQETQYF
NA	NA	TRBJ2-7	TRBV2	TGTGCCAGCAGTGAGTGGACGGGAGCCTCCTACGAGCAGTACTTC	CASSEWTGASYEQYF
once	NA	TRBJ2-7	TRBV7-9	TGTGCCAGCAGCTTATCGATCGAGCAGTACTTC	CASSLSIEQYF
NA	NA	TRBJ2-7	TRBV6-1	TGTGCCAGCAGTGAAGAGGCACAGTCCTCCTACGAGCAGTACTTC	CASSEEAQSSYEQYF
NA	NA	TRBJ2-7	TRBV19	TGTGCCAGTGGTCTGGGCGGGACCCCGGAGCAGTACTTC	CASGLGGTPEQYF
NA	NA	TRBJ2-1	TRBV6-5	TGTGCCAGCAGTTCACAGGCTTGGCATGAGCAGTTCTTC	CASSSQAWHEQFF
NA	NA	TRBJ2-2	TRBV11-2	TGTGCCAGCAGCTCCTTTAATTCCGGGGAGCTGTTTTTT	CASSSFNSGELFF
NA	NA	TRBJ1-1	TRBV10-3	TGTGCCATCAGTGAGTCGATCGGGTGGGGGGACACTGAAGCTTTCTTT	CAISESIGWGDTEAFF
NA	NA	TRBJ2-7	TRBV30	TGTGCCTGGAGAGAAGGGGAGGGGGGCGAGCAGTACTTC	CAWREGEGGEQYF
NA	TRBD1	TRBJ2-7	TRBV23-1	TGCGCCAGCAGTCGCGAACAGGGGCGGGACGAGCAGTACTTC	CASSREQGRDEQYF
NA	NA	TRBJ2-7	TRBV7-6	TGTGCCAGCAGCCCTCAGAACTCCTACGAGCAGTACTTC	CASSPQNSYEQYF
NA	NA	TRBJ1-2	TRBV2	TGTGCCAGCAGTGACTCCGTATATGGCTACACCTTC	CASSDSVYGYTF
NA	NA	TRBJ2-7	TRBV4-3	TGCGCCAGCAGCCAAGATATCCCTTATCACGAGCAGTACTTC	CASSQDIPYHEQYF